The entry below describes one T cell receptor (beta chain). Germline-derived CDR1 and CDR2 are SQVTM and ANQGSEA. The CDR3 sequence is 17 residues long. The V gene end was trimmed by 7 bases and the J gene end by 0 bases; junction bases not matched to a gene: 14. Next came a second PCR, run for 7 to 11 cycles, which used a sample-barcoded 5' primer along with a J-beta primer mix. MiXCR, applied by TCRdb to the 5' RACE reads, yields one record per CDR3 protein. Of about 670,000 distinct CDR3 sequences in the sample, 40% to 45% were seen once. The data stem from a study of blood T cells in healthy people across ages.

The sequencing input was blood. The sequence derives from a man older than 75 in good health. This chain connects TRBV29-1 to TRBJ2-1; 8 bases match TRBD2. The CDR3 DNA reads as TGCAGCGCCCCCTCATACGGGGGGGCCTTCTCCTACAATGAGCAGTTCTTC. It encodes CSAPSYGGAFSYNEQFF.